What follows is one TCR beta chain and its context. MiXCR, applied by TCRdb to the RT-PCR reads, yields one record per CDR3 protein. The sample has more than 600,000 distinct CDR3 sequences, 12% to 15% seen once. Germline V CDR1 and CDR2: SGHRS, YFSETQ. Trimming cost V 2 bases and J 1 base, with 18 bases left between them. This CDR3 is 17 amino acids long. The gene calls are TRBV5-1 and TRBJ2-5; tentative D call: TRBD2 (7 bases). Input material: memory CD4+ T cells from blood. This TCR derives from a female donor in good health, serving as a healthy control. The CDR3 bases are TGCGCCAGCAGCTTAAAGCGGGCGGGGGCCCTCCAAGAGACCCAGTACTTC. Protein: CASSLKRAGALQETQYF.